Shown below are 10 T cell receptor beta chains from a single sample sequenced in a study of T cells after yellow fever vaccination. TCRdb used MiXCR to reprocess the 5' RACE reads, holding one entry per CDR3 protein. In the table there are a few hundred thousand distinct CDR3 sequences, around 3.9% of which are singletons. This material consisted of PBMCs, taken on the day of the yellow fever booster vaccination. The source of these receptors is a man younger than 35 who received the YFV17D yellow fever vaccine.

Note on this clonotype: The germline gene is not matched at one end of the junction; a read error may be the cause. The J gene is TRBJ2-5, the V gene TRBV4-1, with TRBD1 identical over 9 bases. Germline CDR1 MGHRA, CDR2 YSYEKL. There are 15 residues in the CDR3. The CDR3 sequence is CPSSPGTGRSETQYF. The CDR3 DNA follows: TGCCCCAGCAGCCCAGGGACAGGGAGGTCGGAGACCCAGTACTTC.

The sample holds a few counts of this clonotype. The CDR3 coding sequence is TGTGCCAGCACTCCGGGTGGAAGCTCCTACAATGAGCAGTTCTTC. Its protein product is CASTPGGSSYNEQFF. V is TRBV28 and J is TRBJ2-1; no definite D call. This CDR3 contains 15 residues. Germline V gives CDR1 MDHEN, CDR2 SYDVKM. V was shortened by 7 bases and J by 0 bases, with 13 bases between the two germline ends.

The genes are TRBV20-1 and TRBJ2-1; 8 bases are a match to TRBD2. The V gene's germline CDR1 is DFQATT and CDR2 SNEGSKA (reference sequence). The V gene end was trimmed by 1 base and the J gene end by 2 bases; junction bases not matched to a gene: 7. The CDR3 contains 16 residues. CDR3 bases: TGCAGTGCTAGAGCTCGGGAGGGGTTCCCCTACAATGAGCAGTTCTTC. Translation gives CSARAREGFPYNEQFF.

This clonotype occurred a few times. The V call is TRBV6-5, the J call TRBJ2-1, with D perhaps matching TRBD2 (6 bases). The length of the CDR3 is 15 residues. Germline CDR1 reads MNHEY; CDR2 reads SVGAGI. The V end lost 6 bases, the J end lost 0 bases, and 12 bases lay between the germline ends. CDR3 region: CASSLERASYNEQFF. In DNA form, the CDR3 reads TGTGCCAGCAGCCTGGAGCGGGCCTCCTACAATGAGCAGTTCTTC.

There are many counts of this clonotype. The chain links TRBV10-3 to TRBJ2-7, with D perhaps assigned TRBD1 or TRBD2 (5 bases each). Germline V gene lookup returns CDR1 ENHRY and CDR2 SYGVKD. The CDR3 extends over 12 amino acids. The V end lost 6 bases, the J end lost 2 bases, and 8 bases lay between the germline ends. CDR3 protein: CAISGDAYEQYV. The DNA of the CDR3 is TGTGCCATCAGCGGGGACGCCTACGAGCAGTACGTC.

This clonotype was seen a handful of times. The J gene is TRBJ2-1, the V gene TRBV12-3 or TRBV12-4; D may be TRBD1 or TRBD2 (5 bases each). Trimming took off 6 bases at V and 3 bases at J, with 15 bases between the two ends. CDR3 length: 15 amino acids. The DNA for the CDR3 is TGTGCCAGCAGGCCATCCGGGACGGACTACAATGAGCAGTTCTTC. Translating gives CASRPSGTDYNEQFF.

DNA for the CDR3: TGTGCCAGTAGTATAGAGCTAAGACAGGGCTACAATGAGCAGTTCTTC. This sequence encodes CASSIELRQGYNEQFF. The chain recombines TRBV19 with TRBJ2-1, with TRBD1 matching over 7 bases. Germline values: CDR1 LNHDA, CDR2 SQIVND (reference sequence). V lost 0 bases to trimming and J lost 3 bases; unmatched junction nucleotides: 5. CDR3 size: 16 residues. The full variable domain, its missing parts supplied by reference TRBV19 and TRBJ2-1, is DGGITQSPKYLFRKEGQNVTLSCEQNLNHDAMYWYRQDPGQGLRLIYYSQIVNDFQKGDIAEGYSVSREKKESFPLTVTSAQKNPTAFYLCASSIELRQGYNEQFFGPGTRLTVL.

This clonotype was seen many times. This chain uses TRBV23-1 with TRBJ2-5; D unresolved. TRBV23-1 is labeled an ORF, and its function is uncertain. Trimming stripped 2 bases from V and 2 bases from J, with 6 bases between. The CDR3 loop spans 13 amino acids. The CDR3 protein is CASSQENQETQYF. The CDR3 DNA reads as TGCGCCAGCAGTCAAGAGAATCAAGAGACCCAGTACTTC.

The CDR3 bases are TGTGCCTGGGAGAGTTCCGGGTGGCCCCAGCATTTT. Protein: CAWESSGWPQHF. The V gene is TRBV30, the J gene TRBJ1-5, with D unresolved. Trimming stripped 5 bases from V and 9 bases from J, with 14 bases between. Germline V gene lookup returns CDR1 GTSNPN and CDR2 SVGIG (reference sequence). The CDR3 consists of 12 residues.

The table lists this clonotype with a few counts. The chain couples TRBV5-1 to TRBJ2-1; 15 positions agree with TRBD2. Germline V gene data show CDR1 as SGHRS and CDR2 as YFSETQ. The ends lost 2 bases at V and 6 bases at J; junction bases unmatched: 6. The CDR3 contains 17 residues. In DNA form, the CDR3 reads TGCGCCAGCAGCTTATGGACTAGCGGGGGGGCTAGCAATGAGCAGTTCTTC. It specifies CASSLWTSGGASNEQFF. Using reference TRBV5-1 and TRBJ2-1 for the parts outside the CDR3, the full variable domain is KAGVTQTPRYLIKTRGQQVTLSCSPISGHRSVSWYQQTPGQGLQFLFEYFSETQRNKGNFPGRFSGRQFSNSRSEMNVSTLELGDSALYLCASSLWTSGGASNEQFFGPGTRLTVL.